Presented here are 11 T cell receptor beta chains from one specimen sequenced in a study of neurological immune-mediated disorders. TCRdb recomputed calls from the 5' RACE reads with MiXCR, one row per CDR3 protein. The repertoire holds about 59,000 distinct CDR3 sequences, around 3.6% seen once, with 3.1% in the top ten. Sequencing was performed on PBMCs. Receptors were obtained from a woman in her 30s with multiple sclerosis.

This clonotype appeared many times. The rearrangement uses TRBV10-3 and TRBJ2-1, with 8 nucleotides matching TRBD2. Germline V lookup: CDR1 ENHRY, CDR2 SYGVKD. The V segment lost 0 bases and the J segment 0 bases; nucleotides outside the gene matches: 1. The CDR3 extends over 16 amino acids. The CDR3 spells CAISESSGSSYNEQFF. The DNA for the CDR3 is TGTGCCATCAGTGAGTCGAGCGGGAGCTCCTACAATGAGCAGTTCTTC.

There are many counts of this clonotype. The gene calls are TRBV11-2 and TRBJ1-1; D unclear. The germline V and J ends were trimmed by 4 bases and 0 bases, with 15 bases remaining between them. Germline CDR1 is SGHAT and CDR2 is FQNNGV. CDR3 size: 16 residues. The CDR3 reads CASSSETNIMNTEAFF. CDR3 bases: TGTGCCAGCAGCTCGGAGACCAATATCATGAACACTGAAGCTTTCTTT.

This clonotype was observed many times. The chain employs TRBV6-2 or TRBV6-3 and TRBJ2-1; 9 nucleotides match TRBD2. This CDR3 comprises 15 residues. Germline V gene lookup returns CDR1 MNHEY and CDR2 SVGEGT. The V and J ends lost 0 bases and 9 bases, in that order; junction bases with no gene match: 6. The CDR3 spells CASSYSSGGYGEQFF. CDR3 bases: TGTGCCAGCAGTTACTCTAGCGGGGGCTACGGTGAGCAGTTCTTC.

With regard to this clonotype: With a much larger clone just one base away, this may be a read error. The rearrangement uses TRBV20-1 and TRBJ2-7; D is uncertain. This CDR3 contains 11 residues. Trimming stripped 5 bases from V and 7 bases from J, with 12 bases between. Germline-derived CDR1 and CDR2 are DFQATT and SNEGSKA (reference sequence). The CDR3 region has the DNA TGCAGTGCTCGTATAGGGTGGGAGCAGTACTTC. Translated: CSARIGWEQYF.

This clonotype came up many times. The chain has TRBV7-3 and TRBJ2-1; possible D gene TRBD2, 5 bases. CDR1 is SGHTA, CDR2 FQGTGA, per germline. This CDR3 comprises 14 residues. The germline V and J ends were trimmed by 1 base and 7 bases, with 11 bases remaining between them. CDR3: CASSLSGGSNEQFF. The DNA of the CDR3 is TGTGCCAGCAGCTTAAGTGGAGGTTCGAATGAGCAGTTCTTC.

The sample holds many counts of this clonotype. V is TRBV12-3 or TRBV12-4 and J is TRBJ2-5; 9 nucleotides match TRBD1. The CDR3 is made up of 15 amino acids. Unmatched junction bases numbered 6, after V lost 2 bases and J lost 5 bases. The CDR3 sequence is CASSLLGTGTETQYF. The CDR3 region has the DNA TGTGCCAGCAGTTTATTGGGGACAGGGACGGAGACCCAGTACTTC.

This clonotype was observed many times. The chain carries TRBV4-3 and TRBJ2-1; perhaps D is TRBD1 or TRBD2 (7 bases each). This CDR3 is 14 amino acids long. With 3 bases removed from V and 9 bases from J, the gap between germline ends came to 15 bases. Looked up from germline, CDR1 is LGHNA and CDR2 is YSLEER. The CDR3 loop reads CASSHATGEGEQFF. CDR3 DNA: TGCGCCAGCAGCCACGCCACAGGGGAGGGTGAGCAGTTCTTC.

At least ten counts were recorded for this clonotype. The gene calls are TRBV20-1 and TRBJ2-3; D call uncertain. The CDR3 loop spans 13 amino acids. Trimming left V 2 bases short and J 5 bases short, with 11 bases between. Germline CDR1 reads DFQATT; CDR2 reads SNEGSKA (reference sequence). The CDR3 loop is CSARLFGLDTQYF. CDR3 in DNA: TGCAGTGCTAGACTATTCGGGTTAGATACGCAGTATTTT.

The table lists this clonotype with many counts. The chain employs TRBV20-1 and TRBJ1-2; TRBD1 aligns across 8 bases. The CDR3 is 13 amino acids. Germline V gene lookup returns CDR1 DFQATT and CDR2 SNEGSKA (reference sequence). Trimming cost V 5 bases and J 7 bases; bases outside gene matches: 9. DNA for the CDR3: TGCAGTGCTCCCCTCCAGGGGGCCGGTGGCTACACCTTC. Amino acids: CSAPLQGAGGYTF.

This clonotype was picked up many times. This chain joins TRBV29-1 and TRBJ1-1, with a weak D call TRBD1 (6 bases). The V and J ends lost 4 bases and 1 base respectively, with 10 bases between them. The CDR3 loop spans 13 amino acids. Germline lookup yields CDR1 SQVTM and CDR2 ANQGSEA. The CDR3 loop reads CSVGGGQNTEAFF. Written as DNA, the CDR3 is TGCAGCGTTGGGGGGGGACAGAACACTGAAGCTTTCTTT. Complete variable domain (other parts from reference TRBV29-1 and TRBJ1-1): SAVISQKPSRDICQRGTSLTIQCQVDSQVTMMFWYRQQPGQSLTLIATANQGSEATYESGFVIDKFPISRPNLTFSTLTVSNMSPEDSSIYLCSVGGGQNTEAFFGQGTRLTVV.

V gene TRBV14 combines with J gene TRBJ1-2; D is unclear. The germline V gene has CDR1 SGHDN and CDR2 FVKESK. V dropped 4 bases and J dropped 1 base, with 16 bases sitting between them. The length of the CDR3 is 16 residues. CDR3 DNA: TGTGCCAGCAGCCCCCTCTTGGGCAGCGATAACTATGGCTACACCTTC. It is translated as CASSPLLGSDNYGYTF.